This T cell receptor (beta chain) was recorded in a study of blood T cell repertoires in COVID-19 (dated by TCRdb to 2018 to 2021). A note on the overall study: The collaborator samples originated in the United States, Italy and Spain and spanned the acute and convalescent phases of COVID-19. The material from the prospective study consisted of cDNA or gDNA derived from T cells, B-cell-depleted T cells, or PBMCs. Subjects who had been exposed to COVID-19, were actively infected with it, or had recovered from it provided the deeply sampled blood TCRbeta repertoires that made up the dataset. A freely available public database, intended as a resource for researchers studying the immune response to SARS-CoV-2, is where the repertoires were released. Samples came from the ongoing ImmuneRACE study (first 160 participants) plus 1,254 subjects from 6 global collaborators. A de-identified subject ID, COVID-19 status, age in years and sex were almost always included in the sample metadata. Where HLA class I and class II types were available, the types were taken from metadata supplied by the sample provider, not from assay-based typing.

The immunoSEQ Assay, a bias-controlled multiplex PCR, was used to amplify TCRbeta CDR3 regions from genomic DNA. The authors processed their data as follows. Nucleated cell counts per sample were estimated from amplification of reference gene primers within the assay. To quantify the absolute abundance of each unique TCRbeta CDR3 rearrangement, sequence reads were collapsed and filtered. For each sample, productive Simpson clonality was calculated as the square root of Simpson's diversity index over productive rearrangements. Not all clones reach the TCRdb copy of this immuneACCESS table, which keeps in-frame sequences only. Checked studies attribute under half of the gap to unresolved V genes and leave the rest unexplained. Clone size and V and J calls were adopted from that table, with D and trimming inferred from the DNA. In all, the sample holds around 200,000 clones, and roughly 87% of those were seen once. 5.5% to 7.5% of the sample is held by the ten biggest clonotypes.

Sequences SGHRS (CDR1) and YFSETQ (CDR2) are obtained from the germline V gene. The CDR3 spans 15 residues, from the cysteine through the phenylalanine. The DNA shown is the 45-base CDR3, in frame from base 1. V loses 5 bases at its end and J loses 7 bases; junction bases beyond the gene matches: 11. The collaborating institutions used their own protocols to collect whole blood in K2EDTA tubes. Collaborator samples were shipped for TCRbeta analysis as frozen whole blood, isolated PBMCs, or DNA extracted from either sample type. The investigation overall reported the following: The quantity of clinical and demographic metadata differed by source and by participant and was supplied without curation.

Details on this clone: Its antigen target is currently unknown. No base quality values were provided; no much bigger clone lies one nucleotide off.

Sequences were obtained from peripheral blood. This TCR was sampled from a woman aged 40 to 50 with acute or convalescent COVID-19. This chain is built from TRBV5-1 and TRBJ2-2, and 7 bases in between align with TRBD1. The CDR3: CASRTGQLTIGELFF. The sequenced DNA: TGCGCCAGCAGGACGGGACAGCTAACTATCGGGGAGCTGTTTTTT.